This passage covers 25 T cell receptor beta chains from one sample sequenced in a study of PD-L1 blockade in urothelial cancer. TCRdb's copy holds only in-frame clones and misses some; the assay was immunoSEQ multiplex PCR. This repertoire shows about 82,000 clones, about nine tenths found once; its top ten account for about 6%. The sequencing here drew on PBMCs, taken around atezolizumab (anti-PD-L1) treatment. Receptors were obtained from a woman aged 65 to 85 with urothelial cancer.

The rearrangement links TRBV13 to TRBJ2-1; 10 bases are a match to TRBD2. This CDR3 is built from 17 residues. V shed 3 bases and J 8 bases; nucleotides not matched to a gene: 13. Germline assignment: CDR1 PRHDT and CDR2 FYEKMQ (reference sequence). The CDR3 region has the DNA TGTGCCAGCAGCTTCTCCGAGCGGGAGGGCCCTCATGATGAGCAGTTCTTC. Protein: CASSFSEREGPHDEQFF.

The chain couples TRBV7-9 to TRBJ1-2; a weak D match, TRBD1 (6 bases). CDR3 length equals 13 residues. Germline lookup yields CDR1 SEHNR and CDR2 FQNEAQ (reference sequence). Trimming removed 2 bases at V and 4 bases at J, with 8 bases between. Written as DNA, the CDR3 is TGTGCCAGCAGCTTAACAGGGAGCTATGGCTACACCTTC. Translation: CASSLTGSYGYTF.

The chain is built from TRBV19 and TRBJ1-2, with 7 bases matching TRBD1. Germline loops: CDR1 LNHDA, CDR2 SQIVND (reference sequence). The CDR3 is made up of 19 amino acids. After removal of 0 bases from V and 6 bases from J, the junction contained 19 bases not matched to a gene. This CDR3 reads CASSIDSTGDVFNLDGYTF. The CDR3 DNA follows: TGTGCCAGTAGTATAGATTCAACAGGGGACGTTTTTAATTTGGATGGCTACACCTTC.

This chain links TRBV18 with TRBJ1-1; 10 bases map to TRBD1. V lost 3 bases and J lost 5; bases outside the gene matches: 6. Germline V gene sequence: CDR1 KGHSH, CDR2 LQKENI. The CDR3 consists of 15 residues. CDR3 protein: CASSPPGQGSTEAFF. The CDR3 nucleotides are TGTGCCAGCTCACCGCCGGGACAGGGGAGTACTGAAGCTTTCTTT. The full variable domain, completed using reference TRBV18 and TRBJ1-1, is NAGVMQNPRHLVRRRGQEARLRCSPMKGHSHVYWYRQLPEEGLKFMVYLQKENIIDESGMPKERFSAEFPKEGPSILRIQQVVRGDSAAYFCASSPPGQGSTEAFFGQGTRLTVV.

In its sample, this clone was seen once. The chain has TRBV4-1 and TRBJ2-1; D is possibly TRBD2 (5 bases). Per germline, CDR1 MGHRA and CDR2 YSYEKL. This CDR3 has 22 amino acids. Trimming cost V 4 bases and J 0 bases, with 31 bases left between them. CDR3 amino acids: CASSRGLDPKGGFQGSYNEQFF. CDR3 in DNA: TGCGCCAGCAGCCGAGGGTTGGACCCAAAAGGCGGCTTTCAAGGCTCCTACAATGAGCAGTTCTTC.

The rearrangement links TRBV5-6 to TRBJ2-2; TRBD1 matches at 7 bases. CDR3 length: 14 amino acids. CDR1 is SGHDT and CDR2 is YYEEEE in the germline V gene. V dropped 2 bases and J dropped 5; count of bases not matched to a gene: 3. CDR3 loop: CASSFATGTGELFF. The CDR3 DNA reads TGTGCCAGCAGCTTCGCGACAGGGACCGGGGAGCTGTTTTTT.

V is TRBV10-2 and J is TRBJ1-1; no clear D gene. V lost 5 bases to trimming and J lost 4 bases, with 11 bases between them. There are 13 residues in the CDR3. The germline V gene has CDR1 WSHSY and CDR2 SAAADI. CDR3 protein: CASSLERSTEAFF. The DNA for the CDR3 is TGCGCCAGCAGTCTCGAGCGATCCACTGAAGCTTTCTTT.

This chain joins TRBV7-6 and TRBJ2-1, with 11 nucleotides matching TRBD2. CDR3 size: 17 residues. Per germline, CDR1 SGHVS and CDR2 FNYEAQ. The junction had 7 bases not matched to a gene; V was cut back by 2 bases and J by 4 bases. The CDR3 DNA sequence: TGTGCCAGCAGCTTACAATTTCTAGCGGGGGGTTACAATGAGCAGTTCTTC. This codes for CASSLQFLAGGYNEQFF.

The V and J genes are TRBV4-3 and TRBJ2-5; D is ambiguous. V was shortened by 0 bases and J by 5 bases, with 13 bases between the two germline ends. The CDR3 totals 15 residues. CDR1 LGHNA and CDR2 YSLEER come from the germline V gene. CDR3 nucleotides: TGCGCCAGCAGCCAAGATGGTCGCTACCGGGAGACCCAGTACTTC. Translating gives CASSQDGRYRETQYF.

The CDR3 loop reads CASSANVPPSGEQFF. The CDR3 coding sequence is TGTGCCAGCAGCGCAAACGTCCCCCCGAGCGGTGAGCAGTTCTTC. The chain is built from TRBV9 and TRBJ2-1, with a weak D call TRBD2 (5 bases). Germline V gene data show CDR1 as SGDLS and CDR2 as YYNGEE. CDR3 length: 15 amino acids. With 3 bases removed from V and 9 bases from J, the gap between germline ends came to 19 bases.

The CDR3 nucleotides are TGTGCCAGCAGTGAAGGGGCGGACACCGGGGAGCTGTTTTTT. Protein sequence: CASSEGADTGELFF. The J gene is TRBJ2-2, the V gene TRBV6-4; maybe TRBD1 (5 bases). Germline loops: CDR1 MRHNA, CDR2 SNTAGT. CDR3 length: 14 residues. Trimming took off 3 bases at V and 3 bases at J, with 8 bases between the two ends.

This chain joins TRBV5-4 and TRBJ2-2, with D perhaps TRBD2 (6 bases). Germline assignment: CDR1 SGHNT and CDR2 YYREEE (reference sequence). This CDR3 is built from 16 residues. Trimming left V 0 bases short and J 3 bases short, with 12 bases between. CDR3 sequence reads: CASSLAGASYTGELFF. In nucleotides, the CDR3 is TGTGCCAGCAGCTTGGCGGGAGCATCGTACACCGGGGAGCTGTTTTTT.

The chain uses TRBV19 and TRBJ2-7; tentative D call: TRBD1 (6 bases). The CDR3 is 18 amino acids. Germline V gene sequence: CDR1 LNHDA, CDR2 SQIVND (reference sequence). Trimming pared 0 bases from V and 0 bases from J, leaving 18 bases between. CDR3 nucleotide sequence: TGTGCCAGTAGTATAGATCTCCCGACAGGTGAAAGCTCCTACGAGCAGTACTTC. Its translation is CASSIDLPTGESSYEQYF.

The V call is TRBV5-5, the J call TRBJ2-7, with D possibly TRBD1 on 6 matching bases. With 4 bases removed from V and 2 bases from J, the gap between germline ends came to 10 bases. This CDR3 is 13 amino acids long. The germline gives CDR1 SGHKS, CDR2 YYEKEE (reference sequence). The CDR3 DNA follows: TGTGCCAGCAGCCACAGGGACCCCTACGAGCAGTACTTC. Translation: CASSHRDPYEQYF.

The table lists this clone with a count of one. This rearrangement joins TRBV29-1 to TRBJ2-1; 9 positions agree with TRBD1. V trimming: 6 bases; J trimming: 1 base; junction bases outside the gene matches: 4. The CDR3 sequence is 14 residues long. The germline gives CDR1 SQVTM, CDR2 ANQGSEA. CDR3 loop: CSVAQGASYNEQFF. CDR3 in DNA: TGCAGCGTGGCACAGGGGGCATCCTACAATGAGCAGTTCTTC.

V and J are TRBV18 and TRBJ1-2, with 7 bases fitting TRBD1. The ends lost 0 bases at V and 0 bases at J; junction bases unmatched: 4. Germline lookup yields CDR1 KGHSH and CDR2 LQKENI. This CDR3 is built from 16 residues. This chain's CDR3 is CASSPPDRLTNYGYTF. The CDR3 nucleotides read TGTGCCAGCTCACCACCGGACAGGCTCACTAACTATGGCTACACCTTC.

The count of this clone is one. The J gene is TRBJ1-1, the V gene TRBV5-1, with 9 bases that match TRBD1. V was pared by 4 bases and J by 11 bases, with 9 bases of the junction left unmatched. Germline V gives CDR1 SGHRS, CDR2 YFSETQ. The CDR3 extends over 13 amino acids. The CDR3 nucleotides are TGCGCCAGCAGCCAACCTTGGGACAGGGTGGCTTTCTTT. It translates to CASSQPWDRVAFF.

The gene calls are TRBV9 and TRBJ2-5, with a possible D match to TRBD2 (7 bases). The ends were cut back, 3 bases at V and 2 bases at J, with 20 bases in the middle. Germline-derived CDR1 and CDR2 are SGDLS and YYNGEE. The CDR3 runs to 17 residues. CDR3 coding DNA: TGTGCCAGCAGCGAGAGAGAGGGGGGGTTACCTCAAGAGACCCAGTACTTC. Amino acids: CASSEREGGLPQETQYF.

This clone appeared a single time. The chain employs TRBV28 and TRBJ2-3; 7 bases are shared with TRBD2. Trimming removed 3 bases from V and 3 bases from J; junction bases left unmatched: 12. CDR3 length: 17 amino acids. The germline V gene has CDR1 MDHEN and CDR2 SYDVKM. The CDR3 sequence: CASSFPGLRRRTDTQYF. The DNA of the CDR3 is TGTGCCAGCAGTTTCCCGGGACTACGGAGGAGGACAGATACGCAGTATTTT.

The J gene is TRBJ2-7, the V gene TRBV11-2, with 9 positions matching TRBD2. The CDR3 is 14 amino acids. Germline values: CDR1 SGHAT, CDR2 FQNNGV. The J segment lost 7 bases and the V segment lost 5 bases, leaving 9 bases of the junction unmatched. The CDR3 bases are TGTGCCAGCAGCGCCGCCCTGACTAGCGGAGAGCAGTACTTC. Its translation is CASSAALTSGEQYF.

This clone appeared a few times. The chain links TRBV19 to TRBJ1-1; maybe TRBD1 (6 bases). CDR3 length: 14 residues. Between the trimmed V and J ends, which lost 5 bases and 3 bases, there was a span of 13 bases. Germline CDR1 LNHDA, CDR2 SQIVND (reference sequence). This CDR3 reads CASSVDRGDTEAFF. The CDR3 bases are TGTGCCAGTAGTGTGGACAGAGGAGACACTGAAGCTTTCTTT.

The rearrangement uses TRBV7-9 and TRBJ1-4, with TRBD1 identical over 8 bases. Per germline, CDR1 SEHNR and CDR2 FQNEAQ (reference sequence). This CDR3 spans 17 amino acids. With 1 base clipped from V and 3 bases from J, the junction kept 7 bases outside the gene matches. Here the CDR3 DNA reads TGTGCCAGCAGCTTAGGTCTCAGGGGGCTAGCTAATGAAAAACTGTTTTTT. Protein sequence: CASSLGLRGLANEKLFF.

This chain uses TRBV2 with TRBJ2-3, with D maybe TRBD2 (5 bases). From germline, CDR1 is SNHLY and CDR2 FYNNEI. This CDR3 has 17 residues. Trimming cost V 3 bases and J 0 bases, with 16 bases left between them. CDR3 in DNA: TGTGCCAGCAGTGAGGTTCGGGGAAACCCTAGCACAGATACGCAGTATTTT. Amino acid sequence: CASSEVRGNPSTDTQYF.

The chain employs TRBV10-3 and TRBJ2-5; 7 bases are a match to TRBD1. Germline V gene sequence: CDR1 ENHRY, CDR2 SYGVKD. Trimming removed 2 bases from V and 9 bases from J; junction bases left unmatched: 12. There are 15 residues in the CDR3. The CDR3 region has the DNA TGTGCCATCAGTGAGGACAGGGCGCCTTTGGGGGCCCAGTACTTC. Amino acids: CAISEDRAPLGAQYF.

The chain carries TRBV13 and TRBJ1-4; 8 nucleotides align to TRBD1. Germline V gene lookup returns CDR1 PRHDT and CDR2 FYEKMQ (reference sequence). Losses at the gene ends were 4 bases for V and 7 bases for J; bases not matched to a gene: 5. CDR3 length: 14 residues. The CDR3 DNA reads TGTGCCAGCAGCTCAGGACAGGGTGGTGAAAAACTGTTTTTT. This encodes CASSSGQGGEKLFF.